The T cell receptor beta chain under discussion was sequenced for a study of shared clonotypes between healthy human individuals. General study points: Compared with memory subsets, naive subsets generally had larger estimated richness.

The naive CD8 fraction comprised CD45RO-negative cells positively selected for CCR7 and excluded terminally differentiated effector memory CD45RA+ cells. Losses at the gene ends were 3 bases for V and 0 bases for J; bases not matched to a gene: 3. CDR3 size: 15 residues. Germline CDR1 MGHRA, CDR2 YSYEKL. Assay runs were performed at deep level. Assay: immunoSEQ multiplex PCR; the TCRdb copy retains only in-frame clones and omits some. The sample yields approximately 720,000 clones, about 91% seen once. With regard to this clone: Its specificity is unknown.

The specimen sequenced was naive CD8+ T cells sorted from blood. The genes are TRBV4-1 and TRBJ2-3; TRBD1 aligns across 7 bases. The origin of this receptor is a man aged 30 to 45 in good health. The CDR3 spells CASSHWDSSTDTQYF. The CDR3 DNA reads as TGCGCCAGCAGCCATTGGGACAGTAGCACAGATACGCAGTATTTT.